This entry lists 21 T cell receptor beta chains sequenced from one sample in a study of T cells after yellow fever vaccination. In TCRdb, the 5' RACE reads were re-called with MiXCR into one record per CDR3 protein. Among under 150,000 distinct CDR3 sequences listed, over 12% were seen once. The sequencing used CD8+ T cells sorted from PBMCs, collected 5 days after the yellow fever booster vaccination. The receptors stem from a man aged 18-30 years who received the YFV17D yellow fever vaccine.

CDR3 sequence (DNA): TGTGCCAGCAGCTTAACAGCGGGGGCTGGAAATGAGCAGTTCTTC. It translates to CASSLTAGAGNEQFF. The chain carries TRBV7-2 and TRBJ2-1; 8 bases agree with TRBD2. J lost 7 bases, V lost 2 bases, and 7 bases had no gene match. The CDR3 is 15 amino acids. Germline V gene lookup returns CDR1 SGHTA and CDR2 FQGNSA.

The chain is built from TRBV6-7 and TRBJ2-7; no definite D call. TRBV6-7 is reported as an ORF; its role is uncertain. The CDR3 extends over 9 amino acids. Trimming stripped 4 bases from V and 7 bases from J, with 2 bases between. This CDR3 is CASSWEQYV. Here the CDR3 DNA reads TGTGCCAGCAGTTGGGAGCAGTACGTC.

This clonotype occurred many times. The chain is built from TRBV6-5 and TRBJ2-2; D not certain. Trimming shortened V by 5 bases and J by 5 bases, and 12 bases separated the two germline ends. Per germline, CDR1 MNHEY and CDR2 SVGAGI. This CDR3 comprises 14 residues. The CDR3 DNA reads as TGTGCCAGCAGTAGGCGACCTGAAACCGGGGAGCTGTTTTTT. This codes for CASSRRPETGELFF.

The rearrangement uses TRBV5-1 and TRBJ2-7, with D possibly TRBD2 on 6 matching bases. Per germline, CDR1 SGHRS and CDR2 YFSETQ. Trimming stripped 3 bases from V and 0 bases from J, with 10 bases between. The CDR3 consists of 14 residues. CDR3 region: CASSYGRGSYEQYF. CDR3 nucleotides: TGCGCCAGCAGCTACGGGCGGGGCTCCTACGAGCAGTACTTC.

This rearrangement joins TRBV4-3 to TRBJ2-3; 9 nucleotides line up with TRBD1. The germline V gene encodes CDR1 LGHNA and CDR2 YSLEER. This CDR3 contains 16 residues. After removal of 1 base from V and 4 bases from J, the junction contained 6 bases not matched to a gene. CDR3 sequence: CASSQVGTGGSDTQYF. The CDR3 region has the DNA TGCGCCAGCAGCCAAGTCGGAACAGGGGGCTCAGATACGCAGTATTTT.

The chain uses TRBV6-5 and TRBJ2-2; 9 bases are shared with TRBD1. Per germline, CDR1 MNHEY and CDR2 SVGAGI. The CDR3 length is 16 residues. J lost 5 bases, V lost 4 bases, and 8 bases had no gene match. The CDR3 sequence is CASSSSGTGRTGELFF. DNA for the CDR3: TGTGCCAGCAGTTCCTCCGGGACAGGGAGAACCGGGGAGCTGTTTTTT.

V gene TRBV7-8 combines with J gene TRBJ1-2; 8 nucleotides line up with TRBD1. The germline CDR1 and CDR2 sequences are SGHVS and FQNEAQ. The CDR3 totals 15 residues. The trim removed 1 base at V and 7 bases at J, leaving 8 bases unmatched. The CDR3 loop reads CASSLGPTGARGYTF. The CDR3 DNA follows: TGTGCCAGCAGCTTAGGCCCGACAGGGGCGCGTGGCTACACCTTC.

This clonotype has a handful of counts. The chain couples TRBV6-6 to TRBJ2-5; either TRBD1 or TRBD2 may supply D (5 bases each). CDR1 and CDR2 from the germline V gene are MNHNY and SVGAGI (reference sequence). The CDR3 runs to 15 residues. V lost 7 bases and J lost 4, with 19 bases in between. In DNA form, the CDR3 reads TGTGCCAGCACCCTTCTAGAGGGGCTGGGAGAGACCCAGTACTTC. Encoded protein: CASTLLEGLGETQYF.

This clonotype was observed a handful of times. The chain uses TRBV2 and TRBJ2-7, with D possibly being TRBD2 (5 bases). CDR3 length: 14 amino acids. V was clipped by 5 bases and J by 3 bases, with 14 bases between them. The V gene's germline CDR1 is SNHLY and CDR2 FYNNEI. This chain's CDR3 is CASSITADYYEQYF. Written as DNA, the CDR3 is TGTGCCAGCAGTATAACCGCAGACTACTACGAGCAGTACTTC.

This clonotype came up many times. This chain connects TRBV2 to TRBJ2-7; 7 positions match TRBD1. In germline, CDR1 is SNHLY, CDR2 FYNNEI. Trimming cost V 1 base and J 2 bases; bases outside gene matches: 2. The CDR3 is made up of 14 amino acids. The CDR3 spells CASSEGQGAYEQYF. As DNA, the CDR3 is TGTGCCAGCAGTGAAGGCCAGGGGGCCTACGAGCAGTACTTC.

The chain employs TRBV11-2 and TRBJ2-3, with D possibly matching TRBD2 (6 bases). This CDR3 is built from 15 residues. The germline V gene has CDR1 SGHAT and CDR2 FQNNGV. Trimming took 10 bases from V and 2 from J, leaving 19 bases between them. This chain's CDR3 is CATPGRGSTTDTQYF. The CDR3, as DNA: TGTGCCACCCCCGGGAGAGGGTCCACCACAGATACGCAGTATTTT.

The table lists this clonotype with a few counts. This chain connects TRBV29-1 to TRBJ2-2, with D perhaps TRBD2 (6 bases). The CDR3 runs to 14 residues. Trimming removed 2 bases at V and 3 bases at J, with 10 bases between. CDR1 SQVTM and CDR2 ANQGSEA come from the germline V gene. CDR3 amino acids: CSVERGGDTGELFF. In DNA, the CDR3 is TGCAGCGTTGAACGGGGCGGGGACACCGGGGAGCTGTTTTTT.

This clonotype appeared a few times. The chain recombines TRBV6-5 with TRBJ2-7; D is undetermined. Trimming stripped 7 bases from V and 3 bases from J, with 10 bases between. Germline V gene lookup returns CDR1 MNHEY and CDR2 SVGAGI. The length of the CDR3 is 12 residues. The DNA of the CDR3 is TGTGCCAGCAAGGGTCGGAGCTACGAGCAGTACTTC. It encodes CASKGRSYEQYF.

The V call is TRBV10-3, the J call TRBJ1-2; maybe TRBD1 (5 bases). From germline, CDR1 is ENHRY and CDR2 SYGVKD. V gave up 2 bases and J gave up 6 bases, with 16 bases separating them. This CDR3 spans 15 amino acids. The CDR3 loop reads CAISEPSGFSNGYTF. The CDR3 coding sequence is TGTGCCATCAGTGAGCCATCAGGGTTCTCAAATGGCTACACCTTC.

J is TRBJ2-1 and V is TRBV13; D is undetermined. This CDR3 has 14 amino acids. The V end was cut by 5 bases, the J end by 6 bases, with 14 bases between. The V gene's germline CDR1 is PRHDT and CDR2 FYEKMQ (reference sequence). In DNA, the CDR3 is TGTGCCAGCAGCCTCGATCAGGCCCTCAATGAGCAGTTCTTC. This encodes CASSLDQALNEQFF. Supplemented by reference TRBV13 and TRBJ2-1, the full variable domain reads AAGVIQSPRHLIKEKRETATLKCYPIPRHDTVYWYQQGPGQDPQFLISFYEKMQSDKGSIPDRFSAQQFSDYHSELNMSSLELGDSALYFCASSLDQALNEQFFGPGTRLTVL.

CDR3 region: CASSLKDTQYF. Written as DNA, the CDR3 is TGCGCCAGCAGCTTGAAAGATACGCAGTATTTT. The chain recombines TRBV5-1 with TRBJ2-3; no reliable D call. Germline lookup yields CDR1 SGHRS and CDR2 YFSETQ. The CDR3 consists of 11 residues. V was trimmed by 1 base and J by 5 bases, leaving 2 bases between them.

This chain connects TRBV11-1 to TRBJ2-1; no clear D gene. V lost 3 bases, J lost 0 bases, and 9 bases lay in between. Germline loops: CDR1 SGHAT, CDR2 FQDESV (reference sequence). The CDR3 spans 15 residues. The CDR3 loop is CASSFTESSYNEQFF. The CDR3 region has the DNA TGTGCCAGCAGCTTTACCGAGAGCTCCTACAATGAGCAGTTCTTC. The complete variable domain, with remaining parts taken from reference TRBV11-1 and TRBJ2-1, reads EAEVAQSPRYKITEKSQAVAFWCDPISGHATLYWYRQILGQGPELLVQFQDESVVDDSQLPKDRFSAERLKGVDSTLKIQPAELGDSAMYLCASSFTESSYNEQFFGPGTRLTVL.

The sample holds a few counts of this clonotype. CDR3 coding DNA: TGTGCCAGCAGCCAAGTCGGGGGGGTCTTAAGCACAGATACGCAGTATTTT. Protein product: CASSQVGGVLSTDTQYF. J is TRBJ2-3 and V is TRBV14; 8 bases are a match to TRBD2. The CDR3 runs 17 residues. The junction had 6 bases not matched to a gene; V was cut back by 1 base and J by 0 bases. The germline gives CDR1 SGHDN, CDR2 FVKESK.

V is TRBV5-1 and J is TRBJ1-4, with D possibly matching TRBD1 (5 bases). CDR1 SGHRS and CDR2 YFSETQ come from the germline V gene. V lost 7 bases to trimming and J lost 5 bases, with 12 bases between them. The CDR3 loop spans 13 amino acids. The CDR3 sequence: CASRDVTNEKLFF. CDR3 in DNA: TGCGCCAGCCGGGACGTAACCAATGAAAAACTGTTTTTT.

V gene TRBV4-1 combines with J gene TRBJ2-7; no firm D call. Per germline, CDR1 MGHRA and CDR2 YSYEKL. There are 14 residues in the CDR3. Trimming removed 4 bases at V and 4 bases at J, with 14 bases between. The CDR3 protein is CASSRLAGKYEQYF. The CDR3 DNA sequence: TGCGCCAGCAGCCGATTAGCAGGTAAATACGAGCAGTACTTC.

The CDR3: CASSGFDYNEQFF. The CDR3 bases are TGTGCCAGCAGCGGGTTCGACTACAATGAGCAGTTCTTC. V usage is TRBV5-6 and J usage is TRBJ2-1; D uncertain. CDR3 length: 13 amino acids. The germline V and J ends were trimmed by 4 bases and 3 bases, with 8 bases remaining between them. From germline, CDR1 is SGHDT and CDR2 YYEEEE.